Here is one T cell receptor (beta chain) with its context. Its antigen is still unknown. These data are taken from a study of cytomegalovirus exposure and HLA in healthy donors. Study-wide results and limits: The listing of approximately 160 TCR beta chains classed them as cytomegalovirus-associated.

Trimming took off 2 bases at V and 5 bases at J, with 16 bases between the two ends. Looked up from germline, CDR1 is SGHRS and CDR2 is YFSETQ. CDR3 length equals 15 residues. The PCR made use of 60 Vbeta and 13 Jbeta primers. TCRdb keeps only in-frame clones here, not all; method: immunoSEQ multiplex PCR. The sample has roughly 34,000 clones, 84% seen once. V and J are TRBV5-1 and TRBJ2-5; D is perhaps TRBD1 (6 bases). The specimen sequenced was PBMCs. The source of this sequence is a woman between 18 and 29 years old in good health and CMV-seronegative. As DNA, the CDR3 is TGCGCCAGCAGCTTATTACAGGGTCAATTGGAGACCCAGTACTTC. This encodes CASSLLQGQLETQYF.